Listed here is a single TCR beta chain. The data were taken from a study of blood T cell repertoires in COVID-19. Turning to the study itself: PBMCs, B-cell-depleted T cells, or T cells were the source of the cDNA or gDNA that made up the material.

In the authors' methods: Reference gene primers were amplified, and this amplification served to estimate nucleated cell counts. Sequencing was performed with immunoSEQ multiplex PCR; in TCRdb, only in-frame clones are kept and a portion is missing. That table supplies the V and J calls and clone size; D and trimming were determined from the DNA. The table records some 160,000 clones, about 80% of them present only once. With 0 bases clipped from V and 9 bases from J, the junction kept 11 bases outside the gene matches. The CDR3 spans 18 residues. Germline V gene sequence: CDR1 SGHTA, CDR2 FQGTGA. The sample taken for sequencing was peripheral blood. The sequence derives from a man in his 70s with active or convalescent COVID-19. The chain combines TRBV7-3 with TRBJ2-1, with TRBD2 identical over 13 bases. Here the CDR3 reads CASSLTWIGTSGNGEQFF. In DNA, the CDR3 is TGTGCCAGCAGCTTAACGTGGATAGGGACTAGCGGGAACGGTGAGCAGTTCTTC.